A selection of T cell receptor beta chains follows, all from one sample in a study of CD8+ T cells in alopecia areata. Profiling relied on immunoSEQ multiplex PCR, and the TCRdb table lists in-frame clones only, not all of them. The sample lists about 100,000 clones, almost 60% occurring once. The specimen comprised CD8+ T cells sorted from blood, sampled at approximately week 60, from a patient treated with tofacitinib. All receptors come from a human donor with alopecia areata. The CDR3 runs from the conserved cysteine through the conserved F or W. D genes are given only for firm matches. Not all rows give a size; the values are once, few, many and, for expanded clones, a class.

v_call	j_call	d_call	cdr3_length	clone_size	cdr3_nt	cdr3_aa
TRBV29-1	TRBJ2-1	-	14	-	TGCAGCGTTGGGGTCGGGGGGCCTCATAATGAGCAGTTCTTC	CSVGVGGPHNEQFF
TRBV7-9	TRBJ2-4	-	15	-	TGTGCCAGCAGCTTAGGTGGACAACCCAAAAACATTCAGTACTTC	CASSLGGQPKNIQYF
TRBV2	TRBJ1-2	TRBD1	14	-	TGTGCCATCAGAGGGGCAGGGGGAGACTATGGCTACACCTTC	CAIRGAGGDYGYTF
TRBV4-1	TRBJ2-5	TRBD2	16	few	TGCGCCAGCAGCCAACCTCTGAGCGGGGGCCTGGAGACCCAGTACTTC	CASSQPLSGGLETQYF
TRBV5-6	TRBJ1-6	TRBD1	15	once	TGTGCCAGCAGCTATGGACAGGGGGATGGTTCACCCCTCCACTTT	CASSYGQGDGSPLHF
TRBV6-6	TRBJ2-1	TRBD2	12	-	TGTGCCAGCAGTTACGGGGCTAGCGGTGAGTTCTTC	CASSYGASGEFF
TRBV7-6	TRBJ1-6	-	15	-	TGTGCCAGCAGCCCCGTCGACAGCGTATATTCACCCCTCCACTTT	CASSPVDSVYSPLHF
TRBV27	TRBJ1-5	-	14	-	TGTGCCAGCAGTCTAAGGGACGGAGATCAGCCCCAGCATTTT	CASSLRDGDQPQHF
TRBV2	TRBJ2-1	-	14	-	TGTGCCAGCAGTGGTGGCGGCGTTACGGATGAGCAGTTCTTC	CASSGGGVTDEQFF
TRBV25-1	TRBJ2-2	-	15	few	TGTGCCAGCAGTGAACTAGGGCGGAACACCGGGGAGCTGTTTTTT	CASSELGRNTGELFF
TRBV21-1	TRBJ1-2	-	13	-	TGTGCCAGCGATCACAGGGGGGGCTATGGCTACACCTTC	CASDHRGGYGYTF
TRBV6-1	TRBJ2-3	TRBD1	15	-	TGTGCCAGCAGTGAATACGACAGGGGAACAGATACGCAGTATTTT	CASSEYDRGTDTQYF
TRBV13	TRBJ1-1	-	14	-	TGTGCCAGCAGCTTACAGGAGTTGAACACTGAAGCTTTCTTT	CASSLQELNTEAFF
TRBV7-2	TRBJ1-2	TRBD1	15	-	TGTGCCAGCAGCGACAGGGGCCTAAGAACCTATGGCTACACCTTC	CASSDRGLRTYGYTF
TRBV27	TRBJ2-7	TRBD1	14	-	TGTGCCAGCAGTTTCGACAGGGGATCCTACGAGCAGTACTTC	CASSFDRGSYEQYF
TRBV13	TRBJ2-7	-	13	few	TGTGCCAGCAGCCTAACAGGTAGCTTCGGGCAGTACTTC	CASSLTGSFGQYF
TRBV7-9	TRBJ2-7	-	14	few	TGTGCCAGCAGCTTAACCTCGGACATTTACGAGCAGTACTTC	CASSLTSDIYEQYF
TRBV7-8	TRBJ2-7	-	14	-	TGTGCCAGCAGCTTACGGGGGACCGCCTACGAGCAGTACTTC	CASSLRGTAYEQYF
TRBV29-1	TRBJ1-2	TRBD1	12	-	TGCAGCGTTGAGGACAGGGGCTATGGCTACACCTTC	CSVEDRGYGYTF
TRBV29-1	TRBJ1-2	TRBD1	13	-	TGCAGCGTTTGGACAGGGGAGGGCTATGGCTACACCTTC	CSVWTGEGYGYTF
TRBV6-5	TRBJ1-5	TRBD1	13	few	TGTGCCAGCGGGACAGTGAGCAATCAGCCCCAGCATTTT	CASGTVSNQPQHF
TRBV2	TRBJ2-5	TRBD2	10	few	TGTGCCAGCAGGGGGAGGGCCCAGTACTTC	CASRGRAQYF
TRBV25-1	TRBJ1-2	-	14	-	TGTGCCAGCAGAGCCAACCCAACTCCATTTGGCTACACCTTC	CASRANPTPFGYTF
TRBV5-5	TRBJ2-2	-	16	-	TGTGCCAGCAGCTTTGAAGTAGTCGCGGTGACCGGGGAGCTGTTTTTT	CASSFEVVAVTGELFF
TRBV6-5	TRBJ2-7	-	15	-	TGTGCCAGCAGTTACGCTCAGGGTATCCTCTACGAGCAGTACTTC	CASSYAQGILYEQYF
TRBV7-9	TRBJ1-4	TRBD1	15	-	TGTGCCAGCAGCTCTCCGGGACAGGGACAAGAAAAACTGTTTTTT	CASSSPGQGQEKLFF
TRBV30	TRBJ2-2	TRBD2	16	-	TGTGCCTGGAGTGTATGGGGCGGGGGATACACCGGGGAGCTGTTTTTT	CAWSVWGGGYTGELFF
TRBV30	TRBJ2-1	-	11	-	TGTGCCTGGACGGGGGCCTATGAGCAGTTCTTC	CAWTGAYEQFF
TRBV2	TRBJ1-6	TRBD1	12	-	TGTGCCAGCATAACAGGGGGTTCACCCCTCCACTTT	CASITGGSPLHF
TRBV9	TRBJ2-1	TRBD2	13	few	TGTGCCAGCAGCACTAGCGGGGGAAATGAGCAGTTCTTC	CASSTSGGNEQFF
TRBV7-9	TRBJ1-2	-	11	-	TGTGCCAGCAGCTTGAACTATGGCTACACCTTC	CASSLNYGYTF
TRBV9	TRBJ2-3	-	15	-	TGTGCCAGCAGCCCCCAGGCGGTAAGCACAGATACGCAGTATTTT	CASSPQAVSTDTQYF
TRBV27	TRBJ2-1	TRBD2	17	-	TGTGCCAGCAGTCTCCTGACTAGCGGGGTAACTGGGAATGAGCAGTTCTTC	CASSLLTSGVTGNEQFF
TRBV19	TRBJ1-5	-	15	-	TGTGCCAGTAGTATGGAGCAAAGTAGCAATCAGCCCCAGCATTTT	CASSMEQSSNQPQHF
TRBV29-1	TRBJ1-1	-	15	few	TGCAGCGTTGTGGACGAGGGGAAAGCAAACACTGAAGCTTTCTTT	CSVVDEGKANTEAFF
TRBV2	TRBJ2-3	TRBD2	15	few	TGTGCCAGCGCCGAGCGGGGCTCTAGCACAGATACGCAGTATTTT	CASAERGSSTDTQYF
TRBV2	TRBJ2-1	TRBD2	14	-	TGTGCCAGCTTCGGTCTAGCGGGGGGGCCTGAGCAGTTCTTC	CASFGLAGGPEQFF
TRBV2	TRBJ1-2	-	14	-	TGTGCCAGCAGTGGCGCTAGGAGCGTATATGGCTACACCTTC	CASSGARSVYGYTF
TRBV29-1	TRBJ2-7	-	12	-	TGCAGCGTTGTAGAGGGCTCCTACGAGCAGTACTTC	CSVVEGSYEQYF
TRBV6-4	TRBJ2-1	TRBD2	15	-	TGTGCCAGCAGTCCGACTAGCGGGGAATACAATGAGCAGTTCTTC	CASSPTSGEYNEQFF
TRBV7-9	TRBJ2-2	TRBD1	16	-	TGTGCCAGCAGCTTAAACCAGGGGGCGAACACCGGGGAGCTGTTTTTT	CASSLNQGANTGELFF
TRBV29-1	TRBJ1-6	-	15	-	TGCAGCGTTCGGAGACAGCGCCCTACTTTTTCACCCCTCCACTTT	CSVRRQRPTFSPLHF
TRBV29-1	TRBJ2-7	-	13	-	TGCAGCGTATTGGGGAAGAGGTCCTACGAGCAGTACTTC	CSVLGKRSYEQYF
TRBV4-2	TRBJ1-1	-	16	-	TGTGCCAGCAGCCAAGACCCGGGCGGGGCCTACACTGAAGCTTTCTTT	CASSQDPGGAYTEAFF
TRBV6-6	TRBJ1-1	-	14	-	TGTGCCAGCAGAATGGACCGAGGGGGAACTGAAGCTTTCTTT	CASRMDRGGTEAFF
TRBV29-1	TRBJ1-2	-	13	-	TGCAGCGTTCTACCCGGACAGTCCTATGGCTACACCTTC	CSVLPGQSYGYTF
TRBV7-6	TRBJ2-7	TRBD1	15	-	TGTGCCAGCAGCCTTGAAGGGGGCCCGTCCTACGAGCAGTACTTC	CASSLEGGPSYEQYF
TRBV6-6	TRBJ1-2	-	12	few	TGTGCCAGCAGCGCAGATAACTATGGCTACACCTTC	CASSADNYGYTF
TRBV4-1	TRBJ1-5	-	17	-	TGCGCCAGCAGCCAATCCCACGGGGGCAGGTCGTCTCAGCCCCAGCATTTT	CASSQSHGGRSSQPQHF
TRBV7-9	TRBJ2-7	-	15	few	TGTGCCAGCAGCTTAGCTAGCAGGGCAGACTACGAGCAGTACTTC	CASSLASRADYEQYF
TRBV13	TRBJ2-7	TRBD1	14	-	TGTGCCAGCAGCCACGGGACAGTTTCCTACGAGCAGTACTTC	CASSHGTVSYEQYF
TRBV5-1	TRBJ2-7	-	12	-	TGCGCCAGCAGCTTTCGGGGAACCGAGCAGTACTTC	CASSFRGTEQYF
TRBV13	TRBJ1-1	TRBD1	14	-	TGTGCCAGCAGCTCAAACAGGGGTTTCACTGAAGCTTTCTTT	CASSSNRGFTEAFF